This is a list of T cell receptor beta chains from one sample in a study of follicular helper T cells after annual influenza vaccination. The table came from immunoSEQ multiplex PCR; TCRdb's copy has only in-frame clones and leaves some out. The sample carries some 30,000 clones, 80% to 90% recorded once. The sequenced sample was CXCR5+ CD38- circulating T follicular helper cells from blood, obtained on the day of influenza vaccination. The receptors were gathered from an adult who received the influenza vaccine. CDR3s include the opening cysteine and the closing phenylalanine or tryptophan. D genes are given only for firm matches. Not every row has a clone size; where given, it reads once, few, many or a size class.

j_call | clone_size | v_call | d_call | cdr3_length | cdr3_aa | cdr3_nt
TRBJ2-2 | . | TRBV10-3 | . | 17 | CAISESPRQARTGELFF | TGTGCCATCAGTGAGTCACCCCGACAGGCCCGGACCGGGGAGCTGTTTTTT
TRBJ2-2 | . | TRBV10-3 | TRBD2 | 18 | CAISTDGSGRAVGGELFF | TGTGCCATCAGTACCGATGGGAGCGGGAGGGCCGTAGGCGGGGAGCTGTTTTTT
TRBJ2-1 | few | TRBV6-6 | TRBD1 | 15 | CASSMDRAQGNEQFF | TGTGCCAGCAGTATGGACAGGGCTCAGGGCAATGAGCAGTTCTTC
TRBJ2-5 | . | TRBV5-1 | TRBD1 | 16 | CASSLAQARGPETQYF | TGCGCCAGCAGCTTAGCCCAGGCGAGGGGGCCAGAGACCCAGTACTTC
TRBJ2-7 | once | TRBV4-2 | TRBD1 | 14 | CASSVSDRAYEQYF | TGTGCCAGCAGCGTTTCGGACAGGGCTTACGAGCAGTACTTC
TRBJ1-1 | . | TRBV18 | TRBD1 | 16 | CASSPGQGSTNTEAFF | TGTGCCAGCTCACCCGGACAGGGCTCAACGAACACTGAAGCTTTCTTT
TRBJ1-1 | . | TRBV18 | . | 13 | CASSPPLNTEAFF | TGTGCCAGCTCACCCCCATTGAACACTGAAGCTTTCTTT
TRBJ1-5 | . | TRBV4-1 | . | 16 | CASSQEPQGFDQPQHF | TGCGCCAGCAGCCAAGAACCACAGGGATTTGATCAGCCCCAGCATTTT
TRBJ1-6 | . | TRBV29-1 | TRBD1 | 13 | CSVQGADNSPLHF | TGCAGCGTACAGGGGGCCGATAATTCACCCCTCCACTTT
TRBJ2-3 | few | TRBV7-3 | TRBD2 | 16 | CASSPAGGASRDTQYF | TGTGCCAGCAGCCCCGCGGGAGGAGCGAGCCGAGATACGCAGTATTTT
TRBJ2-5 | . | TRBV7-2 | TRBD1 | 17 | CASSLFIPRDRQETQYF | TGTGCCAGCAGCTTATTTATCCCACGGGACAGGCAAGAGACCCAGTACTTC
TRBJ2-3 | . | TRBV19 | . | 17 | CASSDRLRGASTDTQYF | TGTGCCAGTAGTGACAGGCTCAGGGGGGCAAGCACAGATACGCAGTATTTT
TRBJ1-2 | few | TRBV6-1 | . | 16 | CASSEARDMLSGGYTF | TGTGCCAGCAGTGAGGCAAGGGACATGTTATCCGGTGGCTACACCTTC
TRBJ1-2 | . | TRBV19 | TRBD1 | 15 | CASSLSSDRVNGYTF | TGTGCCAGTAGTCTCTCAAGCGACAGGGTCAACGGCTACACCTTC
TRBJ2-7 | . | TRBV4-3 | TRBD1 | 16 | CASSDPTGFVLSEQYF | TGCGCCAGCAGCGACCCGACAGGGTTCGTCCTCTCCGAGCAGTACTTC
TRBJ2-7 | . | TRBV20-1 | . | 11 | CSARRVDEQYF | TGCAGTGCTAGGAGGGTTGACGAGCAGTACTTC
TRBJ1-2 | . | TRBV6-1 | . | 15 | CASSATGLKGYGYTF | TGTGCCAGCAGCGCCACGGGACTCAAGGGCTATGGCTACACCTTC
TRBJ2-7 | . | TRBV4-1 | . | 17 | CASSQEGLGGPWNEQYF | TGCGCCAGCAGCCAAGAAGGGCTCGGAGGCCCCTGGAACGAGCAGTACTTC
TRBJ2-7 | . | TRBV10-3 | TRBD1 | 14 | CAISDGRGPYEQYF | TGTGCCATCAGTGACGGCAGGGGGCCCTACGAGCAGTACTTC
TRBJ1-2 | few | TRBV18 | . | 14 | CASSPPGLGYGYTF | TGTGCCAGCTCACCACCGGGGCTTGGCTATGGCTACACCTTC
TRBJ2-7 | . | TRBV28 | TRBD2 | 15 | CASTPGGASDYEQYF | TGTGCCAGCACCCCCGGGGGGGCTTCGGACTACGAGCAGTACTTC
TRBJ2-4 | few | TRBV28 | TRBD1 | 15 | CASSEQDRAKDIQYF | TGTGCCAGCAGTGAACAGGACAGGGCAAAGGACATTCAGTACTTC
TRBJ1-2 | . | TRBV5-8 | . | 15 | CASSSSPDKDPGYTF | TGTGCCAGCAGCTCTTCCCCGGACAAGGACCCCGGCTACACCTTC
TRBJ2-1 | . | TRBV5-1 | . | 14 | CASSTGSNYNEQFF | TGCGCCAGCAGCACGGGGAGTAACTACAATGAGCAGTTCTTC
TRBJ1-2 | . | TRBV6-5 | TRBD1 | 14 | CASSRQGPNYGYTF | TGTGCCAGCAGTCGACAGGGACCTAACTATGGCTACACCTTC
TRBJ2-5 | once | TRBV19 | TRBD1 | 13 | CASSVSIRGLQYF | TGTGCCAGTAGTGTGTCCATCAGGGGGCTGCAGTACTTC
TRBJ2-7 | . | TRBV7-8 | . | 12 | CASSFESYEQYF | TGTGCCAGCAGCTTCGAGTCCTACGAGCAGTACTTC
TRBJ2-5 | . | TRBV5-4 | TRBD1 | 15 | CASSASGTGRETQYF | TGTGCCAGCAGCGCCTCCGGGACAGGGAGAGAGACCCAGTACTTC
TRBJ1-1 | . | TRBV20-1 | . | 11 | CSVPENTEAFF | TGCAGTGTCCCAGAAAACACTGAAGCTTTCTTT
TRBJ2-1 | . | TRBV9 | . | 14 | CASSVVSASNEQFF | TGTGCCAGCAGCGTAGTAAGCGCGTCGAATGAGCAGTTCTTC
TRBJ1-2 | . | TRBV28 | TRBD1 | 18 | CASTLGGQGSFVLRGYTF | TGTGCCAGCACTCTGGGTGGACAGGGGAGTTTTGTGCTTCGGGGCTACACCTTC
TRBJ1-2 | . | TRBV29-1 | . | 12 | CSVFGSIDGYTF | TGCAGCGTTTTTGGGAGTATTGATGGCTACACCTTC
TRBJ2-5 | . | TRBV7-7 | TRBD1 | 15 | CASSPTGGSEETQYF | TGTGCTAGCAGCCCCACAGGGGGTTCGGAGGAGACCCAGTACTTC
TRBJ2-1 | . | TRBV7-8 | TRBD2 | 16 | CASSSWTSGRGNEQFF | TGTGCCAGCAGCTCATGGACTAGCGGGAGGGGGAATGAGCAGTTCTTC
TRBJ2-5 | . | TRBV25-1 | TRBD1 | 16 | CASSERATGLQETQYF | TGTGCCAGCAGTGAAAGGGCGACAGGGCTCCAAGAGACCCAGTACTTC
TRBJ1-4 | . | TRBV7-2 | . | 14 | CASSPQTGNEKLFF | TGTGCCAGCAGCCCTCAGACAGGCAATGAAAAACTGTTTTTT
TRBJ1-2 | . | TRBV19 | . | 15 | CASSPSPYQGFGYTF | TGTGCCAGTAGCCCTTCTCCTTATCAGGGTTTCGGCTACACCTTC
TRBJ1-2 | . | TRBV7-9 | TRBD1 | 14 | CASSEGQGYYVYTF | TGTGCCAGCAGCGAAGGACAGGGATACTATGTCTACACCTTC
TRBJ2-3 | few | TRBV10-3 | TRBD2 | 14 | CAIKGLAVTDTQYF | TGTGCCATTAAGGGACTAGCGGTTACAGATACGCAGTATTTT
TRBJ2-5 | . | TRBV5-1 | . | 17 | CASSLSLGTETKETQYF | TGCGCCAGCAGCTTGAGTTTAGGAACAGAGACTAAAGAGACCCAGTACTTC
TRBJ2-5 | . | TRBV7-7 | . | 13 | CASSFGGEETQYF | TGTGCTAGCAGCTTCGGCGGGGAAGAGACCCAGTACTTC
TRBJ1-2 | once | TRBV6-5 | . | 14 | CASSFSPGTPSYTF | TGTGCCAGCAGTTTCTCGCCCGGGACACCGAGCTACACCTTC
TRBJ2-7 | . | TRBV6-6 | TRBD1 | 15 | CASSPGTGSSYEQYF | TGTGCCAGCAGCCCCGGGACAGGGAGCTCCTACGAGCAGTACTTC
TRBJ2-5 | . | TRBV5-1 | . | 14 | CASSLVGLQETQYF | TGCGCCAGCAGCTTGGTTGGGTTACAGGAGACCCAGTACTTC
TRBJ1-2 | . | TRBV4-2 | . | 16 | CASSQDPAAGVYGYTF | TGTGCCAGCAGCCAAGATCCCGCGGCAGGGGTCTATGGCTACACCTTC
TRBJ2-1 | . | TRBV18 | . | 12 | CASSSRGNEQFF | TGTGCCAGCTCAAGTAGAGGAAATGAGCAGTTCTTC
TRBJ2-1 | . | TRBV18 | TRBD2 | 15 | CASSPASGGYGRQFF | TGTGCCAGCTCACCGGCTAGCGGGGGCTACGGTCGGCAGTTCTTC
TRBJ2-3 | . | TRBV5-4 | . | 13 | CASSKQGSDTQYF | TGTGCCAGCAGTAAACAGGGTTCAGATACGCAGTATTTT
TRBJ2-1 | . | TRBV6-5 | TRBD2 | 15 | CASSTRSGGANEQFF | TGTGCCAGCAGTACAAGGTCGGGGGGGGCGAATGAGCAGTTCTTC
TRBJ2-7 | once | TRBV27 | TRBD2 | 16 | CASQGLAGGPEDEQYF | TGTGCCAGCCAGGGACTAGCGGGGGGCCCTGAGGACGAGCAGTACTTC